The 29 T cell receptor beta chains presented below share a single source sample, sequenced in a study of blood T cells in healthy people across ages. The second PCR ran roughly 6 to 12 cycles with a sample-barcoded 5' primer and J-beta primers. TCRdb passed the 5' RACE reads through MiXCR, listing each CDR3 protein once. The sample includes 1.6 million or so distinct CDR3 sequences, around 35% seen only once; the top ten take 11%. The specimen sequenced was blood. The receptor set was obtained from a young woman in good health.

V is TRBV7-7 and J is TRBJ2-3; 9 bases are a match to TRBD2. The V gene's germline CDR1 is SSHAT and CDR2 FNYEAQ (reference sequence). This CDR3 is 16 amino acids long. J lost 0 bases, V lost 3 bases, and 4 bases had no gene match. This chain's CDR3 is CASSFGTSRSTDTQYF. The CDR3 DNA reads TGTGCCAGCAGCTTCGGGACTAGCAGAAGCACAGATACGCAGTATTTT.

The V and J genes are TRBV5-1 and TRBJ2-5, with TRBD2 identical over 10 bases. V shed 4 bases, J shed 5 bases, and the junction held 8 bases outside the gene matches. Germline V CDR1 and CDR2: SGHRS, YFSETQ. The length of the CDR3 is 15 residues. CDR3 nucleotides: TGCGCCAGCAGCATTGGGGCTAGCGGGAGTGAGACCCAGTACTTC. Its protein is CASSIGASGSETQYF.

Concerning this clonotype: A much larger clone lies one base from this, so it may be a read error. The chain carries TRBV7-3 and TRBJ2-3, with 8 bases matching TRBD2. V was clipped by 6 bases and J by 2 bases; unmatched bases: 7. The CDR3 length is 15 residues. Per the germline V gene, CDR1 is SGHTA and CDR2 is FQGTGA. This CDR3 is CASSLETSDTDTQYF. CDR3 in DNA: TGTGCCAGCAGTTTGGAGACTAGCGACACAGATACGCAGTATTTT.

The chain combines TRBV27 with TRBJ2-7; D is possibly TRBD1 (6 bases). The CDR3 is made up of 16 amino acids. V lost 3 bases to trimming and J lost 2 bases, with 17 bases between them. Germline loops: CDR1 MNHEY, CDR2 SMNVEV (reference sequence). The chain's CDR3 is CASSFSIGQSTYEQYF. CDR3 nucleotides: TGTGCCAGCAGTTTTAGTATAGGACAGTCTACCTACGAGCAGTACTTC.

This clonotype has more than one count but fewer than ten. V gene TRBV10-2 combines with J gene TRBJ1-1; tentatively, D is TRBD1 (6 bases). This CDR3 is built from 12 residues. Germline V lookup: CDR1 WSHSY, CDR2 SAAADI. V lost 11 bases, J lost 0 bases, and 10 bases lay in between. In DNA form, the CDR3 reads TGCGCCGTATGGACAGTGAACACTGAAGCTTTCTTT. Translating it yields CAVWTVNTEAFF.

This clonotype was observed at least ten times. The DNA of the CDR3 is TGTGCCAGCAGTGCTAGCGGGGGGGCCTTTAATGAGCAGTTCTTC. Residues: CASSASGGAFNEQFF. V usage is TRBV2 and J usage is TRBJ2-1, with 12 bases that match TRBD2. Germline CDR1 reads SNHLY; CDR2 reads FYNNEI. This CDR3 has 15 amino acids. V shed 4 bases, J shed 7 bases, and the junction held 5 bases outside the gene matches.

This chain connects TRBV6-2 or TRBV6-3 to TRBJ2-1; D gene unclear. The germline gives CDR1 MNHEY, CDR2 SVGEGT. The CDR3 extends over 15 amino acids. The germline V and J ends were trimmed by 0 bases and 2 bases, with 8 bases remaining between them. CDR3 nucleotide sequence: TGTGCCAGCAGTTACTCGCAAGCGACCTACAATGAGCAGTTCTTC. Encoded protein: CASSYSQATYNEQFF.

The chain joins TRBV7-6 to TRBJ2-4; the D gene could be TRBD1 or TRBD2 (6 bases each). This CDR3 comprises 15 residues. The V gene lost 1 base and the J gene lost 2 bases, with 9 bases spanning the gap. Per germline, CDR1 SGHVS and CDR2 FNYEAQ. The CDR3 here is CASSLGGGPKNIQYF. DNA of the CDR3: TGTGCCAGCAGCTTAGGAGGGGGGCCCAAAAACATTCAGTACTTC. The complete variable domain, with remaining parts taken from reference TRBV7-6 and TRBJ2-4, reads GAGVSQSPRYKVTKRGQDVALRCDPISGHVSLYWYRQALGQGPEFLTYFNYEAQQDKSGLPNDRFSAERPEGSISTLTIQRTEQRDSAMYRCASSLGGGPKNIQYFGAGTRLSVL.

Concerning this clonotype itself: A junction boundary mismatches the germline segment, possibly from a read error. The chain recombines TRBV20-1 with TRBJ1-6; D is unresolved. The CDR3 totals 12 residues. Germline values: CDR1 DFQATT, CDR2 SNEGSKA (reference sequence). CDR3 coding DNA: TGCAGTGCCAGAGAACTAGGTTCACCCCTCCACTTT. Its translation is CSARELGSPLHF.

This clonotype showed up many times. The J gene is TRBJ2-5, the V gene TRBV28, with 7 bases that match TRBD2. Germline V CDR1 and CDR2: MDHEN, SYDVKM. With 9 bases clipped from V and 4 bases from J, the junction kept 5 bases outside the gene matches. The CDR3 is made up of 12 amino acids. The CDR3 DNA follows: TGTGCCAGTGGGATAGCGGGAGAGACCCAGTACTTC. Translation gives CASGIAGETQYF.

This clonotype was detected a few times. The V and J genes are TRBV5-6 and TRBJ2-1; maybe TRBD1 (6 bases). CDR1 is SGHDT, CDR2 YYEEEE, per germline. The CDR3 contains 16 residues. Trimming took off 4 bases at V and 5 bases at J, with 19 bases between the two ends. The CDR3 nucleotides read TGTGCCAGCAGCCAGCTCGGGACACAGAACCACAATGAGCAGTTCTTC. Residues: CASSQLGTQNHNEQFF.

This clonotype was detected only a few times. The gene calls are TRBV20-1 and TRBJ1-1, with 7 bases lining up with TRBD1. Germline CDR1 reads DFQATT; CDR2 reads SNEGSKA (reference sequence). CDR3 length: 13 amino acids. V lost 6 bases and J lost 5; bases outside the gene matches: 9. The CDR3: CSARRQGRTEAFF. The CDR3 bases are TGCAGTGCCCGCCGACAGGGTCGAACTGAAGCTTTCTTT.

The CDR3 loop is CASSVSLTNEQYF. Written as DNA, the CDR3 is TGCGCCAGCAGTGTAAGCCTTACTAACGAGCAGTACTTC. V usage is TRBV10-1 and J usage is TRBJ2-7, with unresolved D. The CDR3 extends over 13 amino acids. The V end lost 4 bases, the J end lost 5 bases, and 12 bases lay between the germline ends. Germline loops: CDR1 WNHNN, CDR2 SYGVQD (reference sequence).

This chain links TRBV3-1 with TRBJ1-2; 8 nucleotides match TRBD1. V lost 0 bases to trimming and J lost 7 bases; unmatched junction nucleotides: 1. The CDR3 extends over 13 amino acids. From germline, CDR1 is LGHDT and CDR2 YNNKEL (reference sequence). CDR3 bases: TGTGCCAGCAGCCAAGATACAGGGGGTGGCTACACCTTC. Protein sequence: CASSQDTGGGYTF.

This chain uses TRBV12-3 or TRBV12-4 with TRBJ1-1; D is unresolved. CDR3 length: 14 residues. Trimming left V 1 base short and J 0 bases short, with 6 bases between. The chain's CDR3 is CASSLVQVNTEAFF. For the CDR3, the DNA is TGTGCCAGCAGTTTAGTCCAGGTGAACACTGAAGCTTTCTTT.

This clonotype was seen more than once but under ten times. The CDR3 bases are TGCAGCGTTGAAGAGGGGACAGCAAACCAAGAGACCCAGTACTTC. This encodes CSVEEGTANQETQYF. This chain joins TRBV29-1 and TRBJ2-5, with 7 bases matching TRBD1. This CDR3 is 15 amino acids long. Germline V gives CDR1 SQVTM, CDR2 ANQGSEA. Trimming at V came to 0 bases and at J to 0 bases, leaving 4 bases not matched to a gene. The full variable domain, with the rest looked up from reference TRBV29-1 and TRBJ2-5, is SAVISQKPSRDICQRGTSLTIQCQVDSQVTMMFWYRQQPGQSLTLIATANQGSEATYESGFVIDKFPISRPNLTFSTLTVSNMSPEDSSIYLCSVEEGTANQETQYFGPGTRLLVL.

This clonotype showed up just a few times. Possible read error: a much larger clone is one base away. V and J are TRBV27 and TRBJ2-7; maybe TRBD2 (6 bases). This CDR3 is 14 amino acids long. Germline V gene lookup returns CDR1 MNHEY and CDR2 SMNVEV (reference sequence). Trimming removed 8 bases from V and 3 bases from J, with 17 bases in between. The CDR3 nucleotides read TGTGCCAGCGCTAGCGCGGGTCGACTCTACGAGCAGTACTTC. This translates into CASASAGRLYEQYF.

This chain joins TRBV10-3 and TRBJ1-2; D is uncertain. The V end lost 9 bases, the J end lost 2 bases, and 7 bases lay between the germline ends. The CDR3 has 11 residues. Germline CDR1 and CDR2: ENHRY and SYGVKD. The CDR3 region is CAILSNYGYTF. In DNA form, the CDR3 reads TGTGCCATTCTATCGAACTATGGCTACACCTTC.

CDR3 amino acids: CASSGRQSTNYEQYF. The CDR3 nucleotides are TGTGCCAGCAGCGGGCGACAAAGTACCAACTACGAGCAGTACTTC. The rearrangement joins TRBV7-2 to TRBJ2-7; D gene uncertain. The CDR3 loop spans 15 amino acids. The germline CDR1 and CDR2 sequences are SGHTA and FQGNSA. V shed 5 bases and J shed 3 bases, with 17 bases lying between them.

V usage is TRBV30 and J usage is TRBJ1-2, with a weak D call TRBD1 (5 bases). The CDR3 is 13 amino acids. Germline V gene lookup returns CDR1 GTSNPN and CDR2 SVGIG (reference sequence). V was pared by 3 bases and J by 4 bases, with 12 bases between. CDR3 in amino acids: CAWSPQGSYGYTF. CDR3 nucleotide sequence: TGTGCCTGGAGCCCCCAGGGTAGCTATGGCTACACCTTC.

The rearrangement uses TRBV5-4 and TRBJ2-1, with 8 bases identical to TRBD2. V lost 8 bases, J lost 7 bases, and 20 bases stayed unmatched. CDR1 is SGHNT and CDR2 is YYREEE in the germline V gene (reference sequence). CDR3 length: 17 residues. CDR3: CASSLVIRGGVKNEQFF. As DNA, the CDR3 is TGTGCCAGTAGCCTGGTTATTCGGGGGGGGGTGAAAAATGAGCAGTTCTTC.

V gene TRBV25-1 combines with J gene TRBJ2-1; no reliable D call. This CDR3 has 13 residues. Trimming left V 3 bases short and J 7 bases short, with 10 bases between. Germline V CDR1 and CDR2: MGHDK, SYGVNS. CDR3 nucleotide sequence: TGTGCCAGCAGTGATCGCATGCAGAATGAGCAGTTCTTC. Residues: CASSDRMQNEQFF.

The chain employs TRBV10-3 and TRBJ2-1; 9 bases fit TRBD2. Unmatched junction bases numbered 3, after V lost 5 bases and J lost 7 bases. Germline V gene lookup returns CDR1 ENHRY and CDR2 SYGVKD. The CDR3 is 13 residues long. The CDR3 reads CAISSGRFNEQFF. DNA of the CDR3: TGTGCCATCAGTAGCGGGAGGTTTAATGAGCAGTTCTTC.

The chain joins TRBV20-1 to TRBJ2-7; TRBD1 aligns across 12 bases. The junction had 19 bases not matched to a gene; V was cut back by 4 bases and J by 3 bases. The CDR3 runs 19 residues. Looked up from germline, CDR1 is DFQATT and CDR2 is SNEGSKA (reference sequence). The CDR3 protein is CSATSAQTGGQGAIYEQYF. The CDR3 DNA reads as TGCAGTGCTACAAGTGCACAGACGGGGGGACAGGGGGCGATCTACGAGCAGTACTTC.

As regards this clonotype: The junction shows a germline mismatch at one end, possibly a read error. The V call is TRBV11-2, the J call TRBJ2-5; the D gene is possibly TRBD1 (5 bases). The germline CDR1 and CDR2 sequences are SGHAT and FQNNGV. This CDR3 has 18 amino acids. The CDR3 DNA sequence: TGTGTCAGCAGCTTACTTATAACGGGCCAACACCCAGGGGAGACCCAGTACTTC. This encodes CVSSLLITGQHPGETQYF.

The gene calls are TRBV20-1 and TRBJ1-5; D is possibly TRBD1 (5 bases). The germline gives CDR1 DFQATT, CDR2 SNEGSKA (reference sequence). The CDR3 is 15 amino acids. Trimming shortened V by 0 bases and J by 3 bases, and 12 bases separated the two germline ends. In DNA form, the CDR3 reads TGCAGTGCTAGAGATATGCGACAGCTCAATCAGCCCCAGCATTTT. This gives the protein CSARDMRQLNQPQHF.

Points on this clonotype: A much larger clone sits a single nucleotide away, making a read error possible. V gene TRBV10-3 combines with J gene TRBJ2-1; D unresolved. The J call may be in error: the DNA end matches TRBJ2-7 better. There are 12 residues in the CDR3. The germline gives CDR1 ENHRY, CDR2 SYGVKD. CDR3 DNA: TGTGCCATCGAGTCCTCTAGAGGTGAGCAGTACTTC. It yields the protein CAIESSRGEQYF.

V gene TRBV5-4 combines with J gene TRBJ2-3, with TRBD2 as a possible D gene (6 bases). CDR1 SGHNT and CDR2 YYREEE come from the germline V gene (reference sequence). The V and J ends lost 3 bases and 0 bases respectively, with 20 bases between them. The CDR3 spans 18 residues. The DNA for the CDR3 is TGTGCCAGCAGCTCGCCCCCGGGCGGGGCCTCGAGCACAGATACGCAGTATTTT. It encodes CASSSPPGGASSTDTQYF.

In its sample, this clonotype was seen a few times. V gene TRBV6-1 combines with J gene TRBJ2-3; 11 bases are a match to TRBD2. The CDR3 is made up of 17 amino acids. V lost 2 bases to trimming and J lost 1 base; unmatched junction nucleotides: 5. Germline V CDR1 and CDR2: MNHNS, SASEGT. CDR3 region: CASSETSGGLRTDTQYF. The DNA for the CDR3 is TGTGCCAGCAGTGAAACTAGCGGGGGCCTCCGCACAGATACGCAGTATTTT.